The source of this TCR beta chain is a study of blood T cell repertoires in COVID-19. Methods used by the authors: Reference gene primer amplification gave estimated nucleated cell counts. The data were produced by immunoSEQ multiplex PCR, yet TCRdb's version contains in-frame clones alone and is incomplete. V and J calls and clone size are given by that table; D and trimming were obtained from the DNA. The data hold tens of thousands of clones, with about 90% observed a single time. The CDR3 consists of 15 residues. Looked up from germline, CDR1 is SGHRS and CDR2 is YFSETQ. Unmatched junction bases numbered 8, after V lost 5 bases and J lost 1 base.

The chain is built from TRBV5-1 and TRBJ2-7; 8 positions match TRBD2. The specimen sequenced was peripheral blood. The sequence came from a human donor with active COVID-19. The donor label of this sample is uncertain. For the CDR3, the DNA is TGCGCCAGCAGGGGTTTAGCGGGACAATCCTACGAGCAGTACTTC. Its translation is CASRGLAGQSYEQYF.